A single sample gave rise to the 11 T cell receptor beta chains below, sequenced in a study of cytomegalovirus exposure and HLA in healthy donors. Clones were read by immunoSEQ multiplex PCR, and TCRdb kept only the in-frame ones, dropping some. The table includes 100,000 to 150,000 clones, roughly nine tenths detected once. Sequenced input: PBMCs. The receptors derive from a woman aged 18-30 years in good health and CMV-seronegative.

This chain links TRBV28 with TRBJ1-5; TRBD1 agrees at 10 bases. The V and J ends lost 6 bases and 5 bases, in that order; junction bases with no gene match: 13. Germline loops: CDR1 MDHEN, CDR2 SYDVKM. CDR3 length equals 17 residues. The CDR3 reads CASSTDRGRVIDQPQHF. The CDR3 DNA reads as TGTGCCAGCAGCACAGACAGGGGGCGTGTAATAGATCAGCCCCAGCATTTT.

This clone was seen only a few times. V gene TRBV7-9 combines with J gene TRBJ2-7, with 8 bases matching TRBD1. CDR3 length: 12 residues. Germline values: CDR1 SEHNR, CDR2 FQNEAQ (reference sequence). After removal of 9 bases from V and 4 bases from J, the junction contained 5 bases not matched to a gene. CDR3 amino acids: CASKTGEYEQYF. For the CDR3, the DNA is TGTGCCAGTAAGACAGGGGAATACGAGCAGTACTTC.

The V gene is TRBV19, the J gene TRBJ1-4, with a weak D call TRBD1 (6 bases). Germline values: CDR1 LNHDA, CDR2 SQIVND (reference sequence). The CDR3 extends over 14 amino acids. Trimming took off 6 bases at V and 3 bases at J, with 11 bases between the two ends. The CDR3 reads CASRAGQPNEKLFF. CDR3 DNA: TGTGCCAGTAGGGCCGGACAGCCTAATGAAAAACTGTTTTTT. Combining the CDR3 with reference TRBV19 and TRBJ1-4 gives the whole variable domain DGGITQSPKYLFRKEGQNVTLSCEQNLNHDAMYWYRQDPGQGLRLIYYSQIVNDFQKGDIAEGYSVSREKKESFPLTVTSAQKNPTAFYLCASRAGQPNEKLFFGSGTQLSVL.

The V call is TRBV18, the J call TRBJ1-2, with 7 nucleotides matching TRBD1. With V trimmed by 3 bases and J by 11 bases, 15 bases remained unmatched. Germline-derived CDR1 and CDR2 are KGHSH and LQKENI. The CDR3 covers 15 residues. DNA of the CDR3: TGTGCCAGCTCACCCAGCATCGACAGGGAGAACCGGTACACCTTC. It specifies CASSPSIDRENRYTF.

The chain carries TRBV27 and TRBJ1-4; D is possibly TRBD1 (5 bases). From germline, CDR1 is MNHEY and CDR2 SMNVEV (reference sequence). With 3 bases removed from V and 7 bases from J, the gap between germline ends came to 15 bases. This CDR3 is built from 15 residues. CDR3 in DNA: TGTGCCAGCAGTTTTTCCCGGTCGGGGGGTGAAAAACTGTTTTTT. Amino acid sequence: CASSFSRSGGEKLFF.

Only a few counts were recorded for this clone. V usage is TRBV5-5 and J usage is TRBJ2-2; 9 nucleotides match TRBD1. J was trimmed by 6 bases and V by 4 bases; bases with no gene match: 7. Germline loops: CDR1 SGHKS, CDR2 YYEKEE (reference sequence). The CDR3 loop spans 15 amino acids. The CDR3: CASSAGTGWAGELFF. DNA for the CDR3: TGTGCCAGCAGCGCGGGGACAGGGTGGGCCGGGGAGCTGTTTTTT.

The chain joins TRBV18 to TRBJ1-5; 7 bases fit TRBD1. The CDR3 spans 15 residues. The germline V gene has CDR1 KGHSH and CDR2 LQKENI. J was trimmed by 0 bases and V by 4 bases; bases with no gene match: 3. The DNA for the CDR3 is TGTGCCAGCTCACACAGGGGTGATAGCAATCAGCCCCAGCATTTT. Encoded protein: CASSHRGDSNQPQHF. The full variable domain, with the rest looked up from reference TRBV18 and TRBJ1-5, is NAGVMQNPRHLVRRRGQEARLRCSPMKGHSHVYWYRQLPEEGLKFMVYLQKENIIDESGMPKERFSAEFPKEGPSILRIQQVVRGDSAAYFCASSHRGDSNQPQHFGDGTRLSIL.

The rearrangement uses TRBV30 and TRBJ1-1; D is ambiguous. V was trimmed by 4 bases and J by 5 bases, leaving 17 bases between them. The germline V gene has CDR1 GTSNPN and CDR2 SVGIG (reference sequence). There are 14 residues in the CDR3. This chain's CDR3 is CAWNQMGSGTEAFF. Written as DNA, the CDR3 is TGTGCCTGGAATCAGATGGGGTCGGGGACTGAAGCTTTCTTT.

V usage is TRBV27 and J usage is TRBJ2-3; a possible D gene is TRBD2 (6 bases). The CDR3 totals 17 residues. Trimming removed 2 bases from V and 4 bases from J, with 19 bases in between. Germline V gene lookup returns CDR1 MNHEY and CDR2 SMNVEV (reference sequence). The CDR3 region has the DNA TGTGCCAGCAGTTTACCCCCGGGGCGTAGCGGCTCAGATACGCAGTATTTT. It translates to CASSLPPGRSGSDTQYF.

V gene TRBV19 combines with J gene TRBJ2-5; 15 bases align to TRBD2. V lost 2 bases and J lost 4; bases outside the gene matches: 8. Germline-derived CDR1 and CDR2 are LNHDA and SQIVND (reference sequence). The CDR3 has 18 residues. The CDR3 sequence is CASSIRAPGLAGGETQYF. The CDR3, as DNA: TGTGCCAGTAGTATACGTGCCCCGGGACTAGCGGGAGGAGAGACCCAGTACTTC.

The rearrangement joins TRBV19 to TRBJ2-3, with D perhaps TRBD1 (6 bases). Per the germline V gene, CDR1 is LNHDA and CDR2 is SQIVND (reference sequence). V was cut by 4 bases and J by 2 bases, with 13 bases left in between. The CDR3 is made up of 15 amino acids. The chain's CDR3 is CASSTGTWATDTQYF. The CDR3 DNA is TGTGCCAGTAGTACCGGGACATGGGCCACAGATACGCAGTATTTT.